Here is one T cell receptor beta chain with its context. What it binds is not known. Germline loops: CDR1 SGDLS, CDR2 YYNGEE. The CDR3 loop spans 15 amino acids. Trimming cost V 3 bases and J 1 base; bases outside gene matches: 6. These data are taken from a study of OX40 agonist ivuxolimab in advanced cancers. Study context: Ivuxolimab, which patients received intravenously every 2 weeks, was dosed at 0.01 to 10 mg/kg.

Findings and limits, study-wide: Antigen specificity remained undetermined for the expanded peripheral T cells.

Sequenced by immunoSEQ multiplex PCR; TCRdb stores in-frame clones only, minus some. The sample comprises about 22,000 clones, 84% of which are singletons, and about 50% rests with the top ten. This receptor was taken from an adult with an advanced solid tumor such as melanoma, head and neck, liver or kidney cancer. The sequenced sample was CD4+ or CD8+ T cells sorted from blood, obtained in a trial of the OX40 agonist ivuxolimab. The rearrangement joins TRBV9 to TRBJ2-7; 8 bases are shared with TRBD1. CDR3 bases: TGTGCCAGCAGCGCGATTGGACAGGGTTCCTACGAGCAGTACTTC. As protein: CASSAIGQGSYEQYF.